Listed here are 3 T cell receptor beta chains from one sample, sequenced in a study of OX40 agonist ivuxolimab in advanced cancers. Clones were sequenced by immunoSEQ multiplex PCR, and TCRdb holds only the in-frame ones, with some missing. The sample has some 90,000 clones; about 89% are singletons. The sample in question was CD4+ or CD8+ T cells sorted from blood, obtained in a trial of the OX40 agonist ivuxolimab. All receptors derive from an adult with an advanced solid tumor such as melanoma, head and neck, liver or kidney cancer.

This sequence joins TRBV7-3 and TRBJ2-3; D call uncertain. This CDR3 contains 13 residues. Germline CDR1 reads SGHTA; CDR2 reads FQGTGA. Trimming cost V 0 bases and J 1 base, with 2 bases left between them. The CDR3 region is CASSLTGTDTQYF. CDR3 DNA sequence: TGTGCCAGCAGCTTAACGGGCACAGATACGCAGTATTTT.

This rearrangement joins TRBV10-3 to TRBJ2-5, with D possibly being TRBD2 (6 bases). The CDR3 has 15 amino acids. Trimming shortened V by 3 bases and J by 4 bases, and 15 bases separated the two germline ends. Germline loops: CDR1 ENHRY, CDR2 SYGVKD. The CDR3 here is CAISDPSVGGETQYF. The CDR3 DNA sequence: TGTGCCATCAGTGACCCCTCGGTGGGGGGAGAGACCCAGTACTTC.

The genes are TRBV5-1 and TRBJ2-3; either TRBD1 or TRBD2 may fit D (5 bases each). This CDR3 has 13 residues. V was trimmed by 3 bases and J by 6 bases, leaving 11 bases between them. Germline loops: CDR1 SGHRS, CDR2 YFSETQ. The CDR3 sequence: CASSYRGGDTQYF. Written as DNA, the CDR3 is TGCGCCAGCAGCTACCGTGGGGGTGATACGCAGTATTTT.